These T cell receptor beta chains were read from a single sample in a study of neoadjuvant anti-PD-1 for oral cavity cancer. The assay was immunoSEQ multiplex PCR, and TCRdb's table has in-frame clones only and misses some. The data hold approximately 42,000 clones, with 75% to 80% observed a single time. Source: PBMCs, taken after nivolumab (anti-PD-1) treatment. All receptors come from a person aged 40-85 years with oral cavity squamous cell carcinoma. The CDR3 runs from the conserved cysteine through the conserved F or W. D genes are given only for firm matches. Clone size, where shown, is once, few, many, or a class for clones that have expanded.

d_gene,j_gene,len,abundance,v_gene,CDR3aa,CDR3nt
NA,TRBJ2-7,16,NA,TRBV6-6,CASSYPGTHLSYEQYF,TGTGCCAGCAGTTACCCCGGGACTCATCTTTCCTACGAGCAGTACTTC
NA,TRBJ1-1,15,NA,TRBV7-9,CASSLNAGKNTEAFF,TGTGCCAGCAGCTTAAATGCAGGCAAGAACACTGAAGCTTTCTTT
NA,TRBJ2-5,10,once,TRBV2,CASRLETQYF,TGTGCCAGCAGATTAGAGACCCAGTACTTC
NA,TRBJ2-7,14,NA,TRBV5-6,CASSLPGTHYEQYF,TGTGCCAGCAGCTTACCCGGGACCCACTACGAGCAGTACTTC
TRBD2,TRBJ2-2,15,NA,TRBV10-3,CAISILAGGTGELFF,TGTGCCATCAGTATACTAGCGGGGGGGACCGGGGAGCTGTTTTTT
TRBD2,TRBJ2-3,15,NA,TRBV7-9,CASRQTSGRADTQYF,TGTGCCAGCAGACAAACTAGCGGGAGGGCAGATACGCAGTATTTT
NA,TRBJ2-4,16,NA,TRBV11-2,CASSPAGAGAKNIQYF,TGTGCCAGCAGCCCCGCAGGGGCAGGGGCCAAAAACATTCAGTACTTC
NA,TRBJ2-5,14,NA,TRBV2,CASSEWGIGETQYF,TGTGCCAGCAGTGAATGGGGAATCGGAGAGACCCAGTACTTC
NA,TRBJ2-7,14,NA,TRBV6-5,CASTTRGEIYEQYF,TGTGCCAGCACCACACGGGGCGAAATTTACGAGCAGTACTTC
NA,TRBJ1-1,13,NA,TRBV29-1,CSVEGGEGPEAFF,TGCAGCGTTGAAGGTGGGGAGGGCCCTGAAGCTTTCTTT
NA,TRBJ1-6,14,NA,TRBV6-1,CASSETSANSPLHF,TGTGCCAGCAGTGAAACGTCGGCAAATTCACCCCTCCACTTT
TRBD1,TRBJ2-2,17,once,TRBV4-1,CASSRPGQLPDTGELFF,TGCGCCAGCAGCCGACCGGGACAGTTACCTGACACCGGGGAGCTGTTTTTT
NA,TRBJ2-4,17,few,TRBV7-8,CASSPPRRQAPKNIQYF,TGTGCCAGCAGCCCCCCCCGTCGACAGGCTCCCAAAAACATTCAGTACTTC
NA,TRBJ2-3,14,NA,TRBV27,CASSLGPQTDTQYF,TGTGCCAGCAGTTTAGGGCCGCAGACGGATACGCAGTATTTT
NA,TRBJ2-1,14,NA,TRBV2,CASSVGLDFNEQFF,TGTGCCAGCAGTGTAGGGCTAGACTTCAATGAGCAGTTCTTC
NA,TRBJ2-7,14,NA,TRBV7-9,CASSLEQGSNEQYF,TGTGCCAGCAGCTTAGAGCAGGGTTCCAACGAGCAGTACTTC
NA,TRBJ2-2,13,NA,TRBV6-4,CASSLGSAGELFF,TGTGCCAGCAGCCTCGGGTCGGCGGGGGAGCTGTTTTTT